These T cell receptor beta chains were read from a single sample in a study of OX40 agonist ivuxolimab in advanced cancers. Profiled with immunoSEQ multiplex PCR; TCRdb holds only in-frame clones, not every one. The sample holds 65,000 to 100,000 clones, roughly 80% seen once. Here the sequenced sample was CD4+ or CD8+ T cells sorted from blood, taken in a trial of the OX40 agonist ivuxolimab. Every receptor here comes from an adult with an advanced solid tumor such as melanoma, head and neck, liver or kidney cancer. Each CDR3 is given with its conserved first and last residue. D genes are given only for firm matches. Rows may omit the clone size; those that give it use once, few, many or a size class.

V gene	clone size	J gene	D gene	CDR3 protein	CDR3 DNA
TRBV30	.	TRBJ2-2	.	CAWSVLPNTGELFF	TGTGCCTGGAGTGTCCTCCCGAACACCGGGGAGCTGTTTTTT
TRBV10-1	.	TRBJ2-1	TRBD2	CASSISGGLNEQFF	TGCGCCAGCAGTATTAGCGGGGGTTTGAATGAGCAGTTCTTC
TRBV7-9	.	TRBJ1-2	.	CASSRTGYGYTF	TGTGCCAGCAGCAGGACCGGCTATGGCTACACCTTC
TRBV2	.	TRBJ2-5	TRBD2	CASSAGLAGGEETQYF	TGTGCCAGCAGTGCAGGACTAGCGGGGGGGGAAGAGACCCAGTACTTC
TRBV19	.	TRBJ2-1	.	CASTPRGQGVYNEQFF	TGTGCCAGTACCCCTCGGGGGCAGGGCGTCTACAATGAGCAGTTCTTC
TRBV28	.	TRBJ2-5	.	CASSLGRSYETQYF	TGTGCCAGCAGTTTGGGCCGGTCCTACGAGACCCAGTACTTC
TRBV6-1	.	TRBJ2-1	.	CASSAGPGNEQFF	TGTGCCAGCAGTGCGGGACCGGGCAATGAGCAGTTCTTC
TRBV7-2	few	TRBJ2-3	.	CASSFTRDGPDTQYF	TGTGCCAGCAGCTTCACTAGAGACGGGCCAGATACGCAGTATTTT
TRBV7-9	once	TRBJ2-1	.	CASSGTDYSYNEQFF	TGTGCCAGCAGCGGGACTGATTACTCCTACAATGAGCAGTTCTTC
TRBV19	.	TRBJ2-3	.	CASSAERTSTDTQYF	TGTGCCAGTAGTGCAGAGAGGACTAGCACAGATACGCAGTATTTT
TRBV21-1	.	TRBJ2-5	.	CASSRKEYF	TGTGCCAGCAGTCGGAAAGAGTACTTC